This record looks at one TCR beta chain sequence and its context. Its antigen is not known. The data were taken from a study of T cell responses to AZD1222 COVID-19 vaccine. Study-level findings and limits: A mostly white British donor set with more females was recruited, and clonal diversity was possibly underestimated. A rise in Spike-specific TCR breadth and depth followed two AZD1222 doses.

The CDR3 consists of 13 residues. Germline values: CDR1 SQVTM, CDR2 ANQGSEA. Between the trimmed V and J ends, which lost 6 bases and 4 bases, there was a span of 16 bases. Method: immunoSEQ multiplex PCR; TCRdb's copy keeps in-frame clones and lacks some. The sample carries 95,000 to 100,000 clones, 87% recorded once. Pooled in the analysis were second doses at about 4 or about 12 weeks. This receptor was taken from an adult who received the AZD1222 COVID-19 vaccine. This sample comprised peripheral blood, obtained 28 days after the second AZD1222 dose. The V gene is TRBV29-1, the J gene TRBJ2-7; D unresolved. The CDR3, as DNA: TGCAGCGTCTGTGACGGACCTCTTTACGAGCAGTACTTC. Protein sequence: CSVCDGPLYEQYF.